The 16 T cell receptor beta chains below were found in one sample sequenced in a study of cytomegalovirus exposure and HLA in healthy donors. With 60 Vbeta and 13 Jbeta primers, the PCR was carried out. This table comes from immunoSEQ multiplex PCR, and its TCRdb copy is limited to in-frame clones, with some not included. This sample has under 110,000 clones, with approximately 85% found just once. Input material: PBMCs. These receptors were collected from a man in his forties or fifties in good health and CMV-seronegative.

The V call is TRBV5-1, the J call TRBJ1-1; D is unclear. This CDR3 region has 15 residues. Trimming removed 0 bases at V and 1 base at J, with 10 bases between. Germline V gives CDR1 SGHRS, CDR2 YFSETQ. CDR3 loop: CASSLAHSGNTEAFF. CDR3 nucleotides: TGCGCCAGCAGCTTGGCCCACAGTGGGAACACTGAAGCTTTCTTT.

The chain has TRBV19 and TRBJ2-5; 11 bases align to TRBD1. CDR1 is LNHDA, CDR2 SQIVND, per germline (reference sequence). The CDR3 has 15 residues. V shed 9 bases and J 7 bases; nucleotides not matched to a gene: 13. CDR3 in amino acids: CASSGTGGVSGTQYF. Here the CDR3 DNA reads TGTGCCAGCAGCGGGACAGGGGGAGTTAGTGGGACCCAGTACTTC.

V is TRBV5-6 and J is TRBJ1-3; the D gene is possibly TRBD1 (5 bases). Germline lookup yields CDR1 SGHDT and CDR2 YYEEEE. Trimming left V 4 bases short and J 1 base short, with 21 bases between. The CDR3 covers 18 residues. In nucleotides, the CDR3 is TGTGCCAGCAGCAAAAGGGCTAATCGGGGGAGGTCTGGAAACACCATATATTTT. Translated, it gives CASSKRANRGRSGNTIYF.

This chain connects TRBV28 to TRBJ2-5, with 8 bases lining up with TRBD2. Per the germline V gene, CDR1 is MDHEN and CDR2 is SYDVKM. V lost 6 bases to trimming and J lost 5 bases; unmatched junction nucleotides: 8. The CDR3 runs 14 residues. CDR3 loop: CASSPPGGGETQYF. As DNA, the CDR3 is TGTGCCAGCAGCCCCCCAGGCGGGGGGGAGACCCAGTACTTC.

This chain uses TRBV10-1 with TRBJ2-3; 9 bases align to TRBD2. Per germline, CDR1 WNHNN and CDR2 SYGVQD (reference sequence). Trimming cost V 3 bases and J 2 bases; bases outside gene matches: 6. The CDR3 totals 16 residues. The CDR3 reads CASSDAQRGATDTQYF. CDR3 nucleotide sequence: TGCGCCAGCAGTGACGCCCAGCGGGGGGCCACAGATACGCAGTATTTT.

In its sample, this clone was seen once. The chain uses TRBV19 and TRBJ1-1, with 12 nucleotides matching TRBD1. The CDR3 is 15 amino acids. Trimming took 6 bases from V and 1 from J; bases not matched to a gene: 3. The germline CDR1 and CDR2 sequences are LNHDA and SQIVND (reference sequence). The CDR3 DNA reads as TGTGCCAGTAGGGGACAGGGGGCAGAGAACACTGAAGCTTTCTTT. This gives the protein CASRGQGAENTEAFF.

V gene TRBV27 combines with J gene TRBJ2-1; 9 nucleotides match TRBD2. This CDR3 is 16 amino acids long. Looked up from germline, CDR1 is MNHEY and CDR2 is SMNVEV (reference sequence). V shed 8 bases and J 3 bases; nucleotides not matched to a gene: 11. CDR3 region: CASYDRAGGLYNEQFF. The CDR3 coding sequence is TGTGCCAGCTACGATAGGGCGGGGGGGCTCTACAATGAGCAGTTCTTC.

On this clone: This sample includes further DNA sequences coding for the same CDR3. This rearrangement joins TRBV9 to TRBJ2-3; D uncertain. The CDR3 covers 13 residues. The V end lost 0 bases, the J end lost 2 bases, and 4 bases lay between the germline ends. Germline V gene lookup returns CDR1 SGDLS and CDR2 YYNGEE. Written as DNA, the CDR3 is TGTGCCAGCAGCGTAGTCTCCACAGATACGCAGTATTTT. This sequence encodes CASSVVSTDTQYF. The complete variable domain, with remaining parts taken from reference TRBV9 and TRBJ2-3, reads DSGVTQTPKHLITATGQRVTLRCSPRSGDLSVYWYQQSLDQGLQFLIQYYNGEERAKGNILERFSAQQFPDLHSELNLSSLELGDSALYFCASSVVSTDTQYFGPGTRLTVL.

The rearrangement joins TRBV4-1 to TRBJ2-5, with 8 nucleotides matching TRBD2. This CDR3 has 16 amino acids. The V gene end was trimmed by 0 bases and the J gene end by 6 bases; junction bases not matched to a gene: 9. Germline V lookup: CDR1 MGHRA, CDR2 YSYEKL. The CDR3 loop is CASSQDMGTSEKTQYF. The CDR3 DNA follows: TGCGCCAGCAGCCAAGATATGGGGACTAGTGAAAAGACCCAGTACTTC.

This sequence joins TRBV27 and TRBJ1-5; a weak D match, TRBD1 (6 bases). Germline CDR1 is MNHEY and CDR2 is SMNVEV (reference sequence). This CDR3 comprises 14 residues. Trimming cost V 2 bases and J 7 bases, with 12 bases left between them. The DNA of the CDR3 is TGTGCCAGCAGTTTAAAGGGGGGAGGGCAGCCCCAGCATTTT. Its translation: CASSLKGGGQPQHF.

V gene TRBV6-1 combines with J gene TRBJ2-3; 9 positions agree with TRBD1. The CDR3 extends over 15 amino acids. Germline trimming cut 7 bases from V and 0 bases from J; bases unmatched to any gene: 5. Looked up from germline, CDR1 is MNHNS and CDR2 is SASEGT. The CDR3 loop is CASNRQGVSTDTQYF. The CDR3 DNA follows: TGTGCCAGCAACCGACAGGGGGTTAGCACAGATACGCAGTATTTT.

The rearrangement uses TRBV27 and TRBJ1-5; a weak D match, TRBD1 (6 bases). Germline CDR1 MNHEY, CDR2 SMNVEV (reference sequence). This CDR3 has 16 amino acids. With 5 bases removed from V and 2 bases from J, the gap between germline ends came to 16 bases. CDR3 protein: CASSTNTGFGNQPQHF. The CDR3 nucleotides read TGTGCCAGCAGTACCAATACAGGGTTTGGCAATCAGCCCCAGCATTTT.

V usage is TRBV11-2 and J usage is TRBJ1-6; 7 positions agree with TRBD1. The V and J ends lost 4 bases and 10 bases, in that order; junction bases with no gene match: 10. Germline-derived CDR1 and CDR2 are SGHAT and FQNNGV. CDR3 size: 15 residues. The CDR3 protein is CASSSQGGKESPLHF. The CDR3 coding sequence is TGTGCCAGCAGCTCCCAAGGGGGCAAGGAATCACCCCTCCACTTT.

V gene TRBV9 combines with J gene TRBJ1-5; D is undetermined. Germline-derived CDR1 and CDR2 are SGDLS and YYNGEE. Deletions cut 4 bases from V and 4 bases from J, with 9 bases between. The CDR3 has 13 amino acids. The CDR3 reads CASSPGVNQPQHF. The CDR3, as DNA: TGTGCCAGCAGCCCCGGAGTTAATCAGCCCCAGCATTTT.

The V and J genes are TRBV19 and TRBJ2-1, with unresolved D. Germline V CDR1 and CDR2: LNHDA, SQIVND (reference sequence). V dropped 5 bases and J dropped 9 bases, with 8 bases sitting between them. The CDR3 is 11 amino acids. CDR3 loop: CASSAVSEQFF. CDR3 sequence (DNA): TGTGCCAGTAGTGCGGTGAGTGAGCAGTTCTTC.

The rearrangement uses TRBV20-1 and TRBJ2-1, with 7 bases lining up with TRBD1. Germline V gives CDR1 DFQATT, CDR2 SNEGSKA (reference sequence). There are 11 residues in the CDR3. With 1 base clipped from V and 13 bases from J, the junction kept 4 bases outside the gene matches. The CDR3 here is CSARVGQIQFF. CDR3 nucleotides: TGCAGTGCTAGAGTGGGACAGATCCAGTTCTTC.